What follows are 24 T cell receptor beta chains derived from one specimen sequenced in a study of blood T cell repertoires in COVID-19. Produced via immunoSEQ multiplex PCR; TCRdb's table is partial and in-frame only. This sample has some 110,000 clones; about three quarters occur once, and the top ten carry more than 5%. The sequencing input was peripheral blood. These TCRs come from a man at least 80 years old with COVID-19, enrolled during active disease.

This chain uses TRBV28 with TRBJ1-2; weak D call: TRBD1 (5 bases). The CDR3 loop spans 16 amino acids. The ends were cut back, 3 bases at V and 8 bases at J, with 22 bases in the middle. Germline CDR1 is MDHEN and CDR2 is SYDVKM. The chain's CDR3 is CASSLTKVGGLLGYTF. The CDR3 coding sequence is TGTGCCAGCAGTTTGACTAAGGTGGGGGGTTTGTTGGGCTACACCTTC.

The chain couples TRBV2 to TRBJ2-5, with TRBD2 identical over 8 bases. The germline V gene has CDR1 SNHLY and CDR2 FYNNEI. The ends lost 5 bases at V and 2 bases at J; junction bases unmatched: 1. The CDR3 loop spans 13 amino acids. CDR3 sequence: CASSRGGQETQYF. The CDR3, as DNA: TGTGCCAGCAGTCGGGGGGGGCAAGAGACCCAGTACTTC. Drawing the rest from reference TRBV2 and TRBJ2-5, the complete variable domain is EPEVTQTPSHQVTQMGQEVILRCVPISNHLYFYWYRQILGQKVEFLVSFYNNEISEKSEIFDDQFSVERPDGSNFTLKIRSTKLEDSAMYFCASSRGGQETQYFGPGTRLLVL.

The sample holds many counts of this clone. The V gene is TRBV5-5, the J gene TRBJ2-5; D might be TRBD1 (5 bases). The germline V and J ends were trimmed by 0 bases and 9 bases, with 15 bases remaining between them. CDR1 and CDR2 (germline): SGHKS, YYEKEE (reference sequence). This CDR3 is 14 amino acids long. The CDR3 spells CASSLGAGLGAQYF. CDR3 sequence (DNA): TGTGCCAGCAGCTTGGGGGCAGGGCTTGGGGCCCAGTACTTC. The complete variable domain, with remaining parts taken from reference TRBV5-5 and TRBJ2-5, reads DAGVTQSPTHLIKTRGQQVTLRCSPISGHKSVSWYQQVLGQGPQFIFQYYEKEERGRGNFPDRFSARQFPNYSSELNVNALLLGDSALYLCASSLGAGLGAQYFGPGTRLLVL.

Sample share makes this clone medium-sized. CDR3 residues: CASSQGWGRGETQYF. As DNA, the CDR3 is TGTGCCAGCAGCCAAGGTTGGGGAAGGGGGGAGACCCAGTACTTC. The genes are TRBV3-1 (or the pseudogene TRBV3-2) and TRBJ2-5, with D possibly TRBD1 on 6 matching bases. This CDR3 is 15 amino acids long. CDR1 and CDR2 from the germline V gene are LGHDT and YNNKEL (reference sequence). V was trimmed by 1 base and J by 5 bases, leaving 14 bases between them.

The rearrangement uses TRBV19 and TRBJ2-5; 11 bases line up with TRBD2. V trimming: 5 bases; J trimming: 4 bases; junction bases outside the gene matches: 6. The CDR3 has 15 amino acids. Germline CDR1 is LNHDA and CDR2 is SQIVND (reference sequence). CDR3 in amino acids: CASSPLAGGLETQYF. Written as DNA, the CDR3 is TGTGCCAGTAGTCCCCTAGCGGGAGGTTTAGAGACCCAGTACTTC.

The chain joins TRBV6-5 to TRBJ1-2, with TRBD1 as a possible D gene (5 bases). Germline CDR1 and CDR2: MNHEY and SVGAGI. The CDR3 spans 14 residues. The V and J ends lost 3 bases and 7 bases respectively, with 15 bases between them. CDR3 DNA sequence: TGTGCCAGCAGTTATTCGACAGCTTCTGGTGGCTACACCTTC. Translated: CASSYSTASGGYTF.

The chain combines TRBV6-5 with TRBJ1-5; 8 positions agree with TRBD1. V shed 8 bases and J 7 bases; nucleotides not matched to a gene: 7. This CDR3 has 13 residues. Per the germline V gene, CDR1 is MNHEY and CDR2 is SVGAGI. CDR3 amino acids: CASRTGMGQPQHF. The CDR3 DNA follows: TGTGCCAGCCGGACAGGGATGGGACAGCCCCAGCATTTT.

This clone was recorded a few times. This chain links TRBV5-6 with TRBJ2-4; 7 positions match TRBD1. V trimming: 3 bases; J trimming: 8 bases; junction bases outside the gene matches: 5. There are 13 residues in the CDR3. Germline-derived CDR1 and CDR2 are SGHDT and YYEEEE. CDR3 sequence (DNA): TGTGCCAGCAGCTCCACAGGGGTGGACATTCAGTACTTC. Protein sequence: CASSSTGVDIQYF. The whole variable domain, filled in from reference TRBV5-6 and TRBJ2-4, reads DAGVTQSPTHLIKTRGQQVTLRCSPKSGHDTVSWYQQALGQGPQFIFQYYEEEERQRGNFPDRFSGHQFPNYSSELNVNALLLGDSALYLCASSSTGVDIQYFGAGTRLSVL.

This chain links TRBV5-1 with TRBJ2-1; D might be TRBD1 (5 bases). The CDR3 sequence is 15 residues long. V shed 1 base and J shed 0 bases, with 8 bases lying between them. CDR1 and CDR2 from the germline V gene are SGHRS and YFSETQ. CDR3 nucleotides: TGCGCCAGCAGCTTGAACGGACACTCCTACAATGAGCAGTTCTTC. This gives the protein CASSLNGHSYNEQFF.

The V and J genes are TRBV7-2 and TRBJ2-1, with D possibly matching TRBD1 (6 bases). Germline lookup yields CDR1 SGHTA and CDR2 FQGNSA. V was clipped by 4 bases and J by 1 base, with 11 bases between them. This CDR3 has 15 residues. The CDR3 loop reads CASSYQQGSYNEQFF. The CDR3 DNA reads TGTGCCAGCAGCTACCAACAGGGTTCCTACAATGAGCAGTTCTTC.

V gene TRBV7-8 combines with J gene TRBJ2-2, with a possible D match to TRBD1 (6 bases). The V end lost 5 bases, the J end lost 1 base, and 14 bases lay between the germline ends. CDR3 length equals 16 residues. Germline V lookup: CDR1 SGHVS, CDR2 FQNEAQ. The CDR3 sequence is CASSPKGERNTGELFF. CDR3 nucleotide sequence: TGTGCCAGCAGCCCTAAGGGGGAGCGGAACACCGGGGAGCTGTTTTTT.

This clone was seen a few times. The CDR3 spells CASSLTGLEETQYF. For the CDR3, the DNA is TGCGCCAGCAGCTTGACAGGGCTCGAAGAGACCCAGTACTTC. The J gene is TRBJ2-5, the V gene TRBV5-1; perhaps TRBD1 as D (6 bases). The CDR3 contains 14 residues. V was clipped by 1 base and J by 3 bases, with 10 bases between them. CDR1 SGHRS and CDR2 YFSETQ come from the germline V gene.

CDR3 loop: CAIAEHRGSNYNEQFF. Written as DNA, the CDR3 is TGTGCCATCGCCGAGCACAGGGGATCAAACTACAATGAGCAGTTCTTC. The rearrangement links TRBV6-4 to TRBJ2-1; TRBD1 aligns across 7 bases. The trim removed 10 bases at V and 3 bases at J, leaving 15 bases unmatched. The CDR3 totals 16 residues. Per the germline V gene, CDR1 is MRHNA and CDR2 is SNTAGT.

This clone has a handful of counts. The chain uses TRBV13 and TRBJ2-7, with 8 positions matching TRBD1. This CDR3 is 15 amino acids long. The J segment lost 3 bases and the V segment lost 0 bases, leaving 4 bases of the junction unmatched. Germline assignment: CDR1 PRHDT and CDR2 FYEKMQ (reference sequence). CDR3 protein: CASSLGDRDLYEQYF. CDR3 sequence (DNA): TGTGCCAGCAGCTTAGGGGACAGGGACCTCTACGAGCAGTACTTC. Complete variable domain (other parts from reference TRBV13 and TRBJ2-7): AAGVIQSPRHLIKEKRETATLKCYPIPRHDTVYWYQQGPGQDPQFLISFYEKMQSDKGSIPDRFSAQQFSDYHSELNMSSLELGDSALYFCASSLGDRDLYEQYFGPGTRLTVT.

The chain couples TRBV28 to TRBJ2-3; 10 bases fit TRBD1. Germline CDR1 reads MDHEN; CDR2 reads SYDVKM. The junction had 9 bases not matched to a gene; V was cut back by 6 bases and J by 6 bases. This CDR3 comprises 15 residues. Here the CDR3 DNA reads TGTGCCAGCAGGCCCCGGGACAGGGGTGCCGATACGCAGTATTTT. It specifies CASRPRDRGADTQYF.

Concerning this clone itself: This may be a read error: a much more frequent sequence differs by one nucleotide. This sample also contains other DNA sequences that code for the same CDR3. The chain carries TRBV24-1 and TRBJ2-2; 8 nucleotides match TRBD1. The CDR3 totals 16 residues. The germline V gene has CDR1 KGHDR and CDR2 SFDVKD. J gave up 2 bases and V 4 bases, and 5 bases lay outside the gene matches. The CDR3 coding sequence is TGTGCCACCAGTGACCCCGGGACAGGTAACACCGGGGAGCTGTTTTTT. Translation gives CATSDPGTGNTGELFF.

This clone was seen more than once but under ten times. The chain joins TRBV3-1 (or the pseudogene TRBV3-2) to TRBJ2-2; 10 bases are shared with TRBD2. J lost 0 bases, V lost 4 bases, and 11 bases had no gene match. Germline CDR1 LGHDT, CDR2 YNNKEL (reference sequence). This CDR3 is built from 19 residues. In DNA, the CDR3 is TGTGCCAGCAGCCCCTTCCTGCAGCGGGAGGGTGCGAACACCGGGGAGCTGTTTTTT. Its translation: CASSPFLQREGANTGELFF.

The chain employs TRBV19 and TRBJ2-7, with 10 bases lining up with TRBD1. The CDR3 sequence is 16 residues long. CDR1 and CDR2 from the germline V gene are LNHDA and SQIVND (reference sequence). Trimming removed 5 bases from V and 6 bases from J; junction bases left unmatched: 13. The CDR3 spells CASSSWTGGAIAEQYF. CDR3 DNA sequence: TGTGCCAGTAGTTCTTGGACAGGGGGAGCCATTGCCGAGCAGTACTTC.

This chain joins TRBV30 and TRBJ1-1; no clear D. Germline V lookup: CDR1 GTSNPN, CDR2 SVGIG (reference sequence). V shed 3 bases and J shed 1 base, with 3 bases lying between them. CDR3 length: 11 residues. CDR3: CAWRANTEAFF. CDR3 DNA: TGTGCCTGGAGGGCGAACACTGAAGCTTTCTTT.

This clone was seen once. The gene calls are TRBV3-1 (or the pseudogene TRBV3-2) and TRBJ2-1; D not certain. Germline V gene sequence: CDR1 LGHDT, CDR2 YNNKEL (reference sequence). This CDR3 spans 17 amino acids. V was clipped by 0 bases and J by 0 bases, with 12 bases between them. CDR3 sequence: CASSQESGFSSYNEQFF. The CDR3 DNA is TGTGCCAGCAGCCAAGAGTCCGGGTTCAGCTCCTACAATGAGCAGTTCTTC.

This clone was seen only once. The chain has TRBV5-1 and TRBJ2-1, with 8 nucleotides matching TRBD1. Per the germline V gene, CDR1 is SGHRS and CDR2 is YFSETQ. The CDR3 consists of 15 residues. The V and J ends lost 4 bases and 3 bases, in that order; junction bases with no gene match: 6. The DNA for the CDR3 is TGCGCCAGCAGCATGGCGGGACAGGACTACAATGAGCAGTTCTTC. This sequence encodes CASSMAGQDYNEQFF.

This chain uses TRBV19 with TRBJ2-1, with 11 nucleotides matching TRBD2. Germline V gene data show CDR1 as LNHDA and CDR2 as SQIVND (reference sequence). After removal of 5 bases from V and 0 bases from J, the junction contained 6 bases not matched to a gene. CDR3 length: 17 residues. CDR3 nucleotides: TGTGCCAGTAGTTATGGGCTAGCGGGAGGCTCCTACAATGAGCAGTTCTTC. Translating gives CASSYGLAGGSYNEQFF.

The gene calls are TRBV30 and TRBJ1-2; D not certain. Trimming left V 5 bases short and J 4 bases short, with 11 bases between. The CDR3 runs 12 residues. Germline V gives CDR1 GTSNPN, CDR2 SVGIG (reference sequence). The CDR3 bases are TGTGCCTGGGGAGGATACACCTATGGCTACACCTTC. Protein product: CAWGGYTYGYTF.

The rearrangement links TRBV24-1 to TRBJ1-2, with D possibly matching TRBD1 (6 bases). The ends were cut back, 0 bases at V and 10 bases at J, with 11 bases in the middle. The CDR3 covers 13 residues. Germline V gene sequence: CDR1 KGHDR, CDR2 SFDVKD. The CDR3 nucleotides are TGTGCCACCAGTGATTTGTCTACAGGGAACTACACCTTC. Protein sequence: CATSDLSTGNYTF.